This TCR beta chain was retrieved from a study of shared clonotypes between healthy human individuals. Looking at the study overall: Per-donor plates numbered three CD4 naive, three CD4 memory, two CD8 naive and one CD8 memory. Study conclusions and caveats: Clonotype sharing among donors, it was expected, would be affected by sequencing depth.

This CDR3 is 15 amino acids long. V was clipped by 4 bases and J by 5 bases, with 15 bases between them. Germline lookup yields CDR1 SEHNR and CDR2 FQNEAQ (reference sequence). Only in-frame clones appear in the TCRdb table, and some are missing; sequencing was by immunoSEQ multiplex PCR. This table holds some 800,000 clones, 85% to 95% found once. A remark on this clone: Its target is unknown.

Naive CD8 isolation took CD45RO-negative cells positively selected for CCR7 and excluded terminally differentiated effector memory CD45RA+ cells. Sequencing used naive CD8+ T cells sorted from blood. This clonotype originated in a man between 25 and 39 years old in good health. The chain recombines TRBV7-9 with TRBJ2-1; TRBD2 might be the D (6 bases). CDR3 region: CASSSPGGHDNEQFF. CDR3 coding DNA: TGTGCCAGCAGCTCCCCCGGGGGTCACGACAATGAGCAGTTCTTC.